The 2 T cell receptor beta chains reported below all come from one sample, sequenced in a study of blood T cell repertoires in COVID-19 (dated by TCRdb to about 2020). Receptors were amplified or captured by the immunoSEQ multiplex PCR assay. What TCRdb holds here is the immuneACCESS table cut down to in-frame rearrangements. Part of the clones is not present; checked against another copy, under half of the missing clones reflect an unresolved V gene, and the others are unexplained. For this sample there are fewer than 70,000 clones; around nine tenths appear just once. Clones ranked in the top ten supply 6.5% to 8.5% of the sample. The sequenced sample consisted of peripheral blood. All receptors come from a woman in her 70s with active COVID-19.

The rearrangement uses TRBV7-2 and TRBJ1-5, with D maybe TRBD1 (6 bases). There are 14 residues in the CDR3. Trimming pared 5 bases from V and 2 bases from J, leaving 10 bases between. The V gene's germline CDR1 is SGHTA and CDR2 FQGNSA. CDR3: CASSVRGGNQPQHF. The CDR3 DNA sequence: TGTGCCAGCAGCGTCAGGGGTGGCAATCAGCCCCAGCATTTT.

This clone was seen just once. The V and J genes are TRBV19 and TRBJ2-3; 7 bases are a match to TRBD1. The V and J ends lost 7 bases and 1 base, in that order; junction bases with no gene match: 14. CDR3 length: 17 residues. CDR1 and CDR2 (germline): LNHDA, SQIVND (reference sequence). The CDR3 loop is CASTYPDRVRGTDTQYF. The CDR3 region has the DNA TGTGCCAGTACCTACCCCGACAGGGTACGAGGCACAGATACGCAGTATTTT.